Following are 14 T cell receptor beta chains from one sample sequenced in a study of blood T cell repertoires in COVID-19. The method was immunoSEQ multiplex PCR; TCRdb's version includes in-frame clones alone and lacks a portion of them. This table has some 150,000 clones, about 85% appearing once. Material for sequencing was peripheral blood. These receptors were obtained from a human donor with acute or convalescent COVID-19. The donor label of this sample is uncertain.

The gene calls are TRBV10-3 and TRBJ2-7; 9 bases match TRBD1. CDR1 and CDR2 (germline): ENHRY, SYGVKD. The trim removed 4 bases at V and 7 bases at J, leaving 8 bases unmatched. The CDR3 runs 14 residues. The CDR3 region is CAISAGQGSGEQYF. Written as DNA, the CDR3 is TGTGCCATCAGTGCGGGACAGGGTTCGGGGGAGCAGTACTTC.

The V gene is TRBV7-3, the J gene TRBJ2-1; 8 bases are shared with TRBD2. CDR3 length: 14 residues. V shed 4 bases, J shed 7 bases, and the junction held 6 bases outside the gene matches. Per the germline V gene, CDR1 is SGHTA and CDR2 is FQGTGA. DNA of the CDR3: TGTGCCAGCAGCTCCCTAGCGGGTCAAAATGAGCAGTTCTTC. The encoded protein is CASSSLAGQNEQFF.

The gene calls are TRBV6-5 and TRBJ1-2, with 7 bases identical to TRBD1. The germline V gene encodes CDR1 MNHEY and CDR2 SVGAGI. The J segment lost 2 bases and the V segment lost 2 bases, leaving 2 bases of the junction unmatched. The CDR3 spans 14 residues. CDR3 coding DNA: TGTGCCAGCAGTTACGACAGGGCAAACTATGGCTACACCTTC. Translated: CASSYDRANYGYTF.

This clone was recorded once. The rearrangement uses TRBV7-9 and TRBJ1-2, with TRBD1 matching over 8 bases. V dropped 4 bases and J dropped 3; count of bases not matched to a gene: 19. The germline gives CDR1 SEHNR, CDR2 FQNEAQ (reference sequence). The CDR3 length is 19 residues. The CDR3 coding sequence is TGTGCCAGCAGCTCGCGTTTGGGTTCGAGCCCGACAGGGGACTATGGCTACACCTTC. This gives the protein CASSSRLGSSPTGDYGYTF.

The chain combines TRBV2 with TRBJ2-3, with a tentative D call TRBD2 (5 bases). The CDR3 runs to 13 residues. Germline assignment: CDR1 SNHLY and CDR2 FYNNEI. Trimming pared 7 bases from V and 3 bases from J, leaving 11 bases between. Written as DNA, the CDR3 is TGTGCCAGCAATCGGGAAAGGACAGATACGCAGTATTTT. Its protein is CASNRERTDTQYF.

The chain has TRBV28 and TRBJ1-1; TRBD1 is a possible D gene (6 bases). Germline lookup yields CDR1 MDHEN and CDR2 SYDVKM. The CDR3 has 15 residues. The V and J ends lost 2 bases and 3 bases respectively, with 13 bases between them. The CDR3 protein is CASSLAGEGDTEAFF. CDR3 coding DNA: TGTGCCAGCAGTTTAGCAGGGGAGGGGGACACTGAAGCTTTCTTT.

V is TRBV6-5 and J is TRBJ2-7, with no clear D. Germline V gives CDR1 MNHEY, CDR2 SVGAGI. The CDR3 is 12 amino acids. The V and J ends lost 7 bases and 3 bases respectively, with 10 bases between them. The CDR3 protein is CASKAQVYEQYF. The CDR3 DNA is TGTGCCAGCAAGGCTCAGGTCTACGAGCAGTACTTC.

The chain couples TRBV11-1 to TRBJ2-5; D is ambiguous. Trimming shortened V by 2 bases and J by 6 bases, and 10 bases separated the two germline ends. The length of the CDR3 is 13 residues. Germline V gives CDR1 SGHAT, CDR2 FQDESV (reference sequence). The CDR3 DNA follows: TGTGCCAGCAGCTTACAACTGATCAAGACCCAGTACTTC. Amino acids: CASSLQLIKTQYF.

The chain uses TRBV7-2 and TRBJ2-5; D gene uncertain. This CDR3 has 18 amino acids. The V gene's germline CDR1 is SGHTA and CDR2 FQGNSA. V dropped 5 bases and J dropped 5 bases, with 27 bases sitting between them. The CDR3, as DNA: TGTGCCAGCAGCAAAAACTTCGGGTTTTGGGTTGTTTCGGAGACCCAGTACTTC. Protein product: CASSKNFGFWVVSETQYF.

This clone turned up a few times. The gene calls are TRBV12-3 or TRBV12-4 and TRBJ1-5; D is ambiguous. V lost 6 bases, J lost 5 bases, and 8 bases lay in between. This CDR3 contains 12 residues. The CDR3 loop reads CASSKVDQPQHF. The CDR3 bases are TGTGCCAGCAGCAAAGTAGATCAGCCCCAGCATTTT.

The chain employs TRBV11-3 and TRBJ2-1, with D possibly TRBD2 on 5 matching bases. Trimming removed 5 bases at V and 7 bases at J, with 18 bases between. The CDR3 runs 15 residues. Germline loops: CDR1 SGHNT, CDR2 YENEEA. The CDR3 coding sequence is TGTGCCAGCAGCCCCCCCGAGAGGGCGAGGAATGAGCAGTTCTTC. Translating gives CASSPPERARNEQFF.

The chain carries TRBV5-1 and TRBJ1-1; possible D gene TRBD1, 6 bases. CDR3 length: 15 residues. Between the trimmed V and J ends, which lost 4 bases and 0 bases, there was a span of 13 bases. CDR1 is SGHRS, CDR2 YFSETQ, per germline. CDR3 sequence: CASSAGGTVNTEAFF. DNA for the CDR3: TGCGCCAGCAGCGCGGGGGGCACGGTGAACACTGAAGCTTTCTTT.

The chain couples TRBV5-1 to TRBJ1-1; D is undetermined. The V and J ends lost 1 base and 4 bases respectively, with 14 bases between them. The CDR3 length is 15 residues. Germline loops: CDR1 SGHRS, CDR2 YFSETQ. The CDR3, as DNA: TGCGCCAGCAGCTTGTCCCCCACGGGGTTCACTGAAGCTTTCTTT. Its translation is CASSLSPTGFTEAFF.

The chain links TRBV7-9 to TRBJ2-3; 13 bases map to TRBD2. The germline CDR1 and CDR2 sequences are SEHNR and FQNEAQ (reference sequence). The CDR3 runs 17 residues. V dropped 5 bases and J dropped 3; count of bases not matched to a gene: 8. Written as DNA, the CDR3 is TGTGCCAGCAGCATGGGAACTAGCGGGAGGGCGACAGATACGCAGTATTTT. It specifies CASSMGTSGRATDTQYF.